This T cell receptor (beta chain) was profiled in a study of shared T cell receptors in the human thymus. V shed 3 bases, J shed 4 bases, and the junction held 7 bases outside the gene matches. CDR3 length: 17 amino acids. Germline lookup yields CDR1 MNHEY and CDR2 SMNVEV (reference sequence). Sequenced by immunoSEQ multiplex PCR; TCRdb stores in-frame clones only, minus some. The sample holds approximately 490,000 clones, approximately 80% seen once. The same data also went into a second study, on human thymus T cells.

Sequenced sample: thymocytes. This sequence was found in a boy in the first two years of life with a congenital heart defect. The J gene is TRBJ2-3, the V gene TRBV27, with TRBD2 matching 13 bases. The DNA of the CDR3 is TGTGCCAGCAGTTTCCTCCGGACTAGCGGGAGACCAGATACGCAGTATTTT. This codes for CASSFLRTSGRPDTQYF.